A selection of T cell receptor beta chains follows, all from one sample in a study of shared clonotypes between healthy human individuals. Repertoires were generated with immunoSEQ multiplex PCR, while TCRdb's copy carries only in-frame clones and drops some. The data show around 530,000 clones, with just over 75% seen just once and about 11% held by the top ten. Sequenced: PBMCs. The source is a woman in her thirties or forties in good health. Some clones in this sample may be carry-over from other donors' samples. CDR3s include the opening cysteine and the closing phenylalanine or tryptophan. A D gene is named only where the DNA matches it firmly. Clone size is shown for a subset of rows, as once, few, many or a class of expanded clone.

J gene | CDR3 length | D gene | V gene | clone size | CDR3 DNA | CDR3 protein
TRBJ2-5 | 14 | NA | TRBV7-2 | NA | TGTGCCAGCAGCCTCGACACCGGACAAGAGACCCAGTACTTC | CASSLDTGQETQYF
TRBJ1-1 | 14 | NA | TRBV11-2 | NA | TGTGCCAGCAGCCTCGACCCGGGACCGCGTGAAGCTTTCTTT | CASSLDPGPREAFF
TRBJ2-7 | 17 | TRBD1 | TRBV14 | once | TGTGCCAGCAGCCAAGAACCCGGGACAGGGAGTAGCTACGAGCAGTACTTC | CASSQEPGTGSSYEQYF
TRBJ2-1 | 13 | NA | TRBV29-1 | NA | TGCAGCGTTGAGAGAGACAGTAACAATGAGCAGTTCTTC | CSVERDSNNEQFF
TRBJ2-2 | 16 | NA | TRBV10-2 | NA | TGCGCCAGCAACGAGGGGAGGACAGGGAACACCGGGGAGCTGTTTTTT | CASNEGRTGNTGELFF
TRBJ1-3 | 15 | NA | TRBV6-1 | NA | TGTGCCAGCAGTGAAAGACGGCAAGCTGGTAACACCATATATTTT | CASSERRQAGNTIYF
TRBJ1-5 | 15 | NA | TRBV7-9 | many | TGTGCCAGCAGCCCCAGGGGACGGGGCAATCAGCCCCAGCATTTT | CASSPRGRGNQPQHF
TRBJ2-1 | 14 | NA | TRBV7-8 | NA | TGTGCCAGCAGCTTAAGTGCCATATACAATGAGCAGTTCTTC | CASSLSAIYNEQFF
TRBJ2-3 | 18 | NA | TRBV5-1 | NA | TGCGCCAGCAGCTTGGGGCTCGCTGGTAGCGGCTCCACAGATACGCAGTATTTT | CASSLGLAGSGSTDTQYF
TRBJ2-6 | 15 | NA | TRBV29-1 | many | TGCAGCGTTGGACAGACCTACTCTGGGGCCAACGTCCTGACTTTC | CSVGQTYSGANVLTF
TRBJ2-6 | 13 | NA | TRBV7-3 | NA | TGTGCCAGCAGATCATCTGGGGCCAACGTCCTGACTTTC | CASRSSGANVLTF
TRBJ1-4 | 14 | NA | TRBV25-1 | NA | TGTGCCAGCAGTGCGGAGCCTCAAGGTGAAAAACTGTTTTTT | CASSAEPQGEKLFF
TRBJ2-1 | 13 | NA | TRBV10-3 | NA | TGTGCCATCAGTCGCGACCTCGACAATGAGCAGTTCTTC | CAISRDLDNEQFF
TRBJ1-2 | 13 | NA | TRBV28 | NA | TGTGCCAGCAGTTTAGCTGGGTTTAATGGCTACACCTTC | CASSLAGFNGYTF
TRBJ2-7 | 16 | TRBD2 | TRBV7-8 | NA | TGTGCCAGCAGCCAAGGAGGGGCGGGAGCTGCCTACGAGCAGTACTTC | CASSQGGAGAAYEQYF
TRBJ2-4 | 18 | NA | TRBV21-1 | once | TGTGCCAGCAGCAAGGGCCTGAGGGCTATAATAGCCAAAAACATTCAGTACTTC | CASSKGLRAIIAKNIQYF
TRBJ2-1 | 15 | NA | TRBV7-9 | NA | TGTGCCAGCAGCTTAGAGCAGCGGGCTTACAATGAGCAGTTCTTC | CASSLEQRAYNEQFF
TRBJ2-1 | 15 | TRBD2 | TRBV19 | NA | TGTGCCAGTACCAGTATTGGGGGGGGCTACAATGAGCAGTTCTTC | CASTSIGGGYNEQFF
TRBJ1-3 | 15 | NA | TRBV28 | NA | TGTGCCAGCAGTTTTAGAGGGGACTCTGGAAACACCATATATTTT | CASSFRGDSGNTIYF
TRBJ2-7 | 16 | NA | TRBV4-2 | once | TGTGCCAGCAGCCAAGGAGGACAGCAGGGCCCCTACGAGCAGTACTTC | CASSQGGQQGPYEQYF
TRBJ1-5 | 16 | NA | TRBV7-2 | NA | TGTGCCAGCAGCTTAGGAGGGATGGGTCTAGGGCAGCCCCAGCATTTT | CASSLGGMGLGQPQHF
TRBJ2-1 | 15 | TRBD2 | TRBV15 | NA | TGTGCCACCAGCAGCGGGACTAGCGGGATTAATGAGCAGTTCTTC | CATSSGTSGINEQFF
TRBJ2-5 | 15 | TRBD1 | TRBV5-1 | NA | TGCGCCAGCAGCCCAGGCGACAGGGGGCAAGAGACCCAGTACTTC | CASSPGDRGQETQYF
TRBJ1-2 | 14 | NA | TRBV15 | NA | TGTGCCACCAGCAGGGACACTCTTGGCTATGGCTACACCTTC | CATSRDTLGYGYTF
TRBJ2-7 | 14 | TRBD1 | TRBV27 | NA | TGTGCCAGCCGAGGGGGCTTCAGGACCTACGAGCAGTACTTC | CASRGGFRTYEQYF
TRBJ2-7 | 14 | NA | TRBV5-4 | NA | TGTGCCAGCAGAAACGACAGGCTGTCCTACGAGCAGTACTTC | CASRNDRLSYEQYF
TRBJ2-7 | 15 | TRBD2 | TRBV11-3 | NA | TGTGCCAGCAGCTTAGGAACTAGCGGGAACTACGAGCAGTACTTC | CASSLGTSGNYEQYF
TRBJ2-3 | 16 | NA | TRBV21-1 | once | TGTGCCAGCAGCAGAAGAGGGGTCCCTAGCACAGATACGCAGTATTTT | CASSRRGVPSTDTQYF
TRBJ2-1 | 15 | TRBD2 | TRBV9 | NA | TGTGCCAGCAGCATCACCGGGACTAGCTTGAATGAGCAGTTCTTC | CASSITGTSLNEQFF
TRBJ1-5 | 13 | NA | TRBV30 | NA | TGTGCCTGGAGTGTCGGGGGCTTCCAGCCCCAGCATTTT | CAWSVGGFQPQHF
TRBJ2-7 | 15 | TRBD2 | TRBV10-3 | NA | TGTGCCACCGGAGGATTCGGGACTACATCCTCCGAGCAGTACTTC | CATGGFGTTSSEQYF
TRBJ2-5 | 16 | TRBD1 | TRBV2 | few | TGTGCCAGCAAGGTTTCAACCGGGACAGGGCTAGAGACCCAGTACTTC | CASKVSTGTGLETQYF
TRBJ1-2 | 16 | TRBD1 | TRBV4-3 | few | TGCGCCAGCAGCCAAGAAAGGCGGGACAGGCTGAGTGGCTACACCTTC | CASSQERRDRLSGYTF
TRBJ2-7 | 16 | TRBD1 | TRBV6-6 | NA | TGTGCCAGCAGTGCGCCACTCCGGGACAGGGGCTACGAGCAGTACTTC | CASSAPLRDRGYEQYF
TRBJ2-7 | 16 | TRBD2 | TRBV4-2 | NA | TGTGCCAGCAGCCAAGAGCGGTCTAGCGGGAGCTACGAGCAGTACTTC | CASSQERSSGSYEQYF
TRBJ1-1 | 12 | NA | TRBV2 | NA | TGTGCCAGCAGACACAGAGATATTGAAGCTTTCTTT | CASRHRDIEAFF
TRBJ2-1 | 15 | TRBD2 | TRBV28 | NA | TGTGCCAGCAGTTCAACTAGCGGGATCAGGAATGAGCAGTTCTTC | CASSSTSGIRNEQFF
TRBJ2-7 | 13 | NA | TRBV27 | NA | TGTGCCAGCAGCTACGGACGGACCTACGAGCAGTACTTC | CASSYGRTYEQYF
TRBJ2-7 | 14 | NA | TRBV2 | NA | TGTGCCAGCAGACCACTTCAGGGGACGGGTGAGCAGTACTTC | CASRPLQGTGEQYF
TRBJ1-3 | 15 | NA | TRBV5-1 | NA | TGCGCCAGCAGCGAGGAGCCCGCTTCTGGAAACACCATATATTTT | CASSEEPASGNTIYF
TRBJ1-2 | 12 | NA | TRBV2 | once | TGTGCCAGCTCTGGGGCAGGGGTTGGCTACACCTTC | CASSGAGVGYTF
TRBJ2-1 | 14 | NA | TRBV2 | NA | TGTGCCAGCGGGGTTCTAGCGTACCACAATGAGCAGTTCTTC | CASGVLAYHNEQFF
TRBJ2-1 | 15 | NA | TRBV28 | NA | TGTGGGGTAACCCGATTGACAGGGACTAGCAATGAGCAGTTCTTC | CGVTRLTGTSNEQFF
TRBJ2-1 | 15 | NA | TRBV19 | NA | TGTGCCAGTAGTATTGGAGGGACAGTTAACAATGAGCAGTTCTTC | CASSIGGTVNNEQFF
TRBJ1-1 | 13 | NA | TRBV11-2 | NA | TGTGCCAGCAGCGGTCCAGGGGTTGTTGAAGCTTTCTTT | CASSGPGVVEAFF
TRBJ2-3 | 15 | NA | TRBV5-6 | NA | TGTGCCAGCAGCTTGTGGGTCTCGCGGACAGATACGCAGTATTTT | CASSLWVSRTDTQYF
TRBJ1-2 | 15 | NA | TRBV6-1 | NA | TGTGCCAGCAGTGAAGCGCTGTCCGGGAACTATGGCTACACCTTC | CASSEALSGNYGYTF
TRBJ2-5 | 10 | NA | TRBV2 | NA | TGTGCCAGCAGTCTGGAGACCCAGTACTTC | CASSLETQYF
TRBJ1-5 | 15 | NA | TRBV30 | NA | TGTGCCTGGAGTACCTCAGGGCAGGTGAGTCAGCCCCAGCATTTT | CAWSTSGQVSQPQHF